Included here is one TCR beta chain sequence, with context. Antigen unknown. Primers for the PCR totalled 60 Vbeta and 13 Jbeta. Sequenced by immunoSEQ multiplex PCR; TCRdb stores in-frame clones only, minus some. The sample yields 150,000 to 200,000 clones, 80% to 90% seen once. Germline V gives CDR1 SEHNR, CDR2 FQNEAQ (reference sequence). With V trimmed by 11 bases and J by 1 base, 15 bases remained unmatched. CDR3 length equals 16 residues. The data stem from a study of cytomegalovirus exposure and HLA in healthy donors. Study summary: The early release's HLA-typed donors yielded some 85 million unique TCRs.

Broader study findings: With high specificity and sensitivity, the classifier reportedly diagnosed cytomegalovirus status.

Sequenced sample: PBMCs. This clonotype was obtained from a woman under 30 in good health and CMV-seropositive. The chain carries TRBV7-9 and TRBJ2-3; 7 bases are a match to TRBD2. DNA of the CDR3: TGTGCCGGATCAAACGCGGGGGAACTCGGCACAGATACGCAGTATTTT. Its translation: CAGSNAGELGTDTQYF.